The rows below give T cell receptor beta chains drawn from one sample of a study of T cell clonotyping in hematopoietic cell transplantation. Clones were sequenced by immunoSEQ multiplex PCR, and TCRdb holds only the in-frame ones, with some missing. The sample has 25,000 to 30,000 clones, about 93% seen once. The input for sequencing was peripheral blood mononuclear cells, taken before stem cell transplant. These receptors were taken from a man over 45 with acute myeloid leukemia. Some clones in this sample may be carry-over from other donors' samples. Both conserved end residues are trimmed from each CDR3.

j_call: TRBJ1-2
v_call: TRBV10-2
cdr3_aa: ASNDTPGPPKSGYT

j_call: TRBJ1-4
v_call: TRBV4-2
cdr3_aa: ASRRLGSNEKLF

j_call: TRBJ2-3
v_call: TRBV6-5
cdr3_aa: ASNNYRGATDTQY

j_call: TRBJ1-1
v_call: TRBV5-1
cdr3_aa: ASSLQGAGIEAF

j_call: TRBJ2-7
v_call: TRBV7-9
cdr3_aa: ASSPGGAYEQY

j_call: TRBJ2-1
v_call: TRBV6-6
cdr3_aa: ASSYDEGSSYNEQF

j_call: TRBJ1-5
v_call: TRBV4-3
cdr3_aa: ASSQDRGNNQPQH

j_call: TRBJ2-7
v_call: TRBV7-9
cdr3_aa: ASSLRGDSYEQY

j_call: TRBJ2-3
v_call: TRBV4-1
cdr3_aa: ASSQDPVGGDTQY

j_call: TRBJ1-5
v_call: TRBV9
cdr3_aa: ASSVGGGNQPQH

j_call: TRBJ1-5
v_call: TRBV4-3
cdr3_aa: ASSQSRNQPQH

j_call: TRBJ1-4
v_call: TRBV2
cdr3_aa: ASSELLSTATNEKLF

j_call: TRBJ2-7
v_call: TRBV5-6
cdr3_aa: ASSLGGQGAEQY

j_call: TRBJ2-5
v_call: TRBV25-1
cdr3_aa: ASSEGGDQETQY

j_call: TRBJ2-7
v_call: TRBV30
cdr3_aa: AWSAGAEQY

j_call: TRBJ1-5
v_call: TRBV19
cdr3_aa: ASTAGQLNQPQH

j_call: TRBJ2-3
v_call: TRBV11-2
cdr3_aa: ASSLEKQLPSY

j_call: TRBJ2-7
v_call: TRBV9
cdr3_aa: ASSAGTSSYEQY

j_call: TRBJ2-2
v_call: TRBV5-1
cdr3_aa: ASSLGAGANTGELF

j_call: TRBJ1-5
v_call: TRBV2
cdr3_aa: ASEDGLNQPQH

j_call: TRBJ2-5
v_call: TRBV7-2
cdr3_aa: ASSLASGSYETQY

j_call: TRBJ2-1
v_call: TRBV5-1
cdr3_aa: ASSLGDREGNEQF

j_call: TRBJ1-3
v_call: TRBV10-1
cdr3_aa: ASSIGSGNTIY

j_call: TRBJ1-1
v_call: TRBV5-6
cdr3_aa: ASSLDVVTATEAF

j_call: TRBJ2-2
v_call: TRBV12-5
cdr3_aa: ASSRGQGGTGELF

j_call: TRBJ1-5
v_call: TRBV19
cdr3_aa: ASSMGGALDNQPQH

j_call: TRBJ1-6
v_call: TRBV5-6
cdr3_aa: ASNAGGRNSPLH

j_call: TRBJ1-2
v_call: TRBV15
cdr3_aa: ATRPGQGRGGYT

j_call: TRBJ2-5
v_call: TRBV5-5
cdr3_aa: ASSPWTPQETQY

j_call: TRBJ2-7
v_call: TRBV2
cdr3_aa: ASKNTGSTYEQY

j_call: TRBJ1-5
v_call: TRBV6-5
cdr3_aa: ASADIANQPQH

j_call: TRBJ2-5
v_call: TRBV2
cdr3_aa: ASSGRGARETQY

j_call: TRBJ1-4
v_call: TRBV5-1
cdr3_aa: ASSLEGGRPS

j_call: TRBJ1-4
v_call: TRBV25-1
cdr3_aa: ASSEYRGQGREKLF

j_call: TRBJ2-5
v_call: TRBV7-9
cdr3_aa: ASSPRTSGGTQETQY

j_call: TRBJ1-5
v_call: TRBV5-8
cdr3_aa: ASSLSGTGPYQPQH

j_call: TRBJ2-1
v_call: TRBV30
cdr3_aa: AWSVYSDRNEQF

j_call: TRBJ2-2
v_call: TRBV28
cdr3_aa: ASNPRDRDTGELF

j_call: TRBJ2-1
v_call: TRBV5-1
cdr3_aa: ASSLLVPGLAGDNEQF

j_call: TRBJ1-2
v_call: TRBV19
cdr3_aa: ASSGQGAANYGYT

j_call: TRBJ2-7
v_call: TRBV7-2
cdr3_aa: ASSLAGPVEQY

j_call: TRBJ1-2
v_call: TRBV4-3
cdr3_aa: ASSQERRAHSLFGYT

j_call: TRBJ1-2
v_call: TRBV5-4
cdr3_aa: ASSSTGATYGYT

j_call: TRBJ2-1
v_call: TRBV7-2
cdr3_aa: ASSLAGQGYNEQF

j_call: TRBJ1-5
v_call: TRBV30
cdr3_aa: AWSVRGGAGQPQH

j_call: TRBJ2-1
v_call: TRBV7-2
cdr3_aa: ASSFGGQGYNEQF